The rows below give T cell receptor beta chains drawn from one sample of a study of control samples from healthy donors and cancer patients. Some clones are missing from TCRdb's copy, which holds only in-frame ones; the method was immunoSEQ multiplex PCR. Found here are fewer than 95,000 clones, roughly 89% of them singletons; the top ten hold approximately 14%. The material sequenced was blood. These receptors originate from a man aged 25-45 years in good health. Both conserved end residues are part of each CDR3. The D gene is left open where the match is weak. Part of the rows lack a size; the others show once, few, many or a class for expanded clones.

abundance	j_gene	v_gene	d_gene	CDR3aa	CDR3nt
.	TRBJ2-6	TRBV18	.	CASSPVVSGANVLTF	TGTGCCAGCTCACCTGTTGTCTCTGGGGCCAACGTCCTGACTTTC
.	TRBJ2-3	TRBV5-6	.	CASSLEESTDTQYF	TGTGCCAGCAGCTTGGAGGAAAGCACAGATACGCAGTATTTT
.	TRBJ2-3	TRBV24-1	.	CATRAGSTDTQYF	TGTGCCACCAGGGCAGGAAGCACAGATACGCAGTATTTT
.	TRBJ2-7	TRBV29-1	.	CSVISLPPSEQYF	TGCAGCGTTATCAGCCTACCACCGTCCGAGCAGTACTTC
.	TRBJ1-1	TRBV19	.	CASIGSWTEAFF	TGTGCCAGTATAGGGAGTTGGACTGAAGCTTTCTTT
.	TRBJ2-1	TRBV19	.	CASSSGARGDEQFF	TGTGCCAGTAGTAGTGGGGCTCGGGGTGATGAGCAGTTCTTC
.	TRBJ1-1	TRBV7-2	.	CASSSPGVNTEAFF	TGTGCCAGCAGCTCGCCAGGGGTGAACACTGAAGCTTTCTTT
.	TRBJ1-5	TRBV30	TRBD1	CAWSVGTVGNQPQHF	TGTGCCTGGAGCGTGGGGACAGTCGGCAATCAGCCCCAGCATTTT
.	TRBJ1-6	TRBV4-1	.	CASSQEGYPYNSPLHF	TGCGCCAGCAGCCAAGAGGGGTACCCCTATAATTCACCCCTCCACTTT
.	TRBJ1-1	TRBV4-1	.	CASSQSGGAFF	TGCGCCAGCAGCCAATCAGGTGGAGCTTTCTTT
.	TRBJ2-5	TRBV20-1	.	CTGGRETQYF	TGCACTGGGGGCCGGGAGACCCAGTACTTC
.	TRBJ1-1	TRBV7-3	.	CASSLRGLSEAFF	TGTGCCAGCAGCTTAAGGGGACTATCTGAAGCTTTCTTT
.	TRBJ2-7	TRBV18	.	CASSSDRSQYF	TGTGCCAGCTCGTCCGACAGGAGCCAGTACTTC
few	TRBJ2-3	TRBV11-3	TRBD1	CASTLQGSTDTQYF	TGTGCCAGCACCTTACAGGGGAGCACAGATACGCAGTATTTT
.	TRBJ1-1	TRBV10-3	.	CAISGVLVGGDKAFF	TGTGCCATCAGTGGGGTTCTAGTAGGAGGGGACAAGGCTTTCTTT
.	TRBJ1-6	TRBV14	TRBD1	CASSQATGVSPLHF	TGTGCCAGCAGCCAAGCTACAGGGGTTTCACCCCTCCACTTT
.	TRBJ2-5	TRBV19	.	CASSVQIQETQYF	TGTGCCAGTAGTGTACAGATCCAAGAGACCCAGTACTTC
once	TRBJ1-1	TRBV3-1/TRBV3-2	.	CASSQSSLNTEAFF	TGTGCCAGCAGCCAATCGAGCCTGAACACTGAAGCTTTCTTT
.	TRBJ1-2	TRBV4-3	TRBD1	CASSRSGTGYGYTF	TGCGCCAGCAGCCGTTCCGGGACAGGGTATGGCTACACCTTC
once	TRBJ1-2	TRBV29-1	.	CSVRPTGITNYGYTF	TGCAGCGTTAGGCCTACAGGGATTACTAACTATGGCTACACCTTC
.	TRBJ2-1	TRBV27	TRBD2	CASSISTSGSMNEQFF	TGTGCCAGCAGTATCTCGACTAGCGGGAGTATGAATGAGCAGTTCTTC
.	TRBJ2-3	TRBV12-2	.	CASRLADLSGDGTDTQYF	TGTGCAAGTCGCTTAGCCGATTTGAGCGGGGATGGCACAGATACGCAGTATTTT
.	TRBJ1-2	TRBV19	.	CASSEEARRSGYTF	TGTGCCAGTAGTGAGGAGGCCCGGAGAAGTGGCTACACCTTC
.	TRBJ2-1	TRBV10-1	TRBD2	CASSEGLAGGEGEQFF	TGCGCCAGCAGTGAGGGGTTAGCGGGAGGGGAAGGGGAGCAGTTCTTC
.	TRBJ1-2	TRBV29-1	TRBD1	CSVEPGQGGSYGYTF	TGCAGCGTTGAACCGGGACAGGGGGGGAGCTATGGCTACACCTTC
.	TRBJ2-2	TRBV7-2	TRBD2	CASSSTSGGFPGELFF	TGTGCCAGCAGCTCCACTAGCGGTGGATTCCCCGGGGAGCTGTTTTTT
.	TRBJ2-3	TRBV28	TRBD2	CASSPSGVTDTQYF	TGTGCCAGCAGCCCTAGCGGGGTCACAGATACGCAGTATTTT
few	TRBJ2-1	TRBV7-3	.	CASSTDAAAGEQFF	TGTGCCAGCAGTACGGACGCGGCAGCGGGTGAGCAGTTCTTC
.	TRBJ2-5	TRBV6-2/TRBV6-3	TRBD2	CASSYLARGSGGAKTQYF	TGTGCCAGCAGTTACTTGGCCAGGGGTAGCGGGGGGGCAAAGACCCAGTACTTC
.	TRBJ2-3	TRBV5-1	TRBD2	CASSLEGGRAASTDTQYF	TGCGCCAGCAGCTTGGAGGGCGGGAGGGCCGCTAGCACAGATACGCAGTATTTT
few	TRBJ2-7	TRBV29-1	.	CSVVQGLDEQYF	TGCAGCGTTGTGCAGGGTCTCGACGAGCAGTACTTC